This TCR beta chain was obtained from a study of cytomegalovirus exposure and HLA in healthy donors (dated by TCRdb to the late 2010s). Some background on the complete study: The roughly 650 repertoires of the first cohort and the roughly 120 validation repertoires were produced on the same platform, according to a later analysis. High-throughput TCR immunosequencing, statistical association of individual TCRs with disease status, and machine learning were combined to predict cytomegalovirus infection status. Along with the 666-subject first cohort, a separate validation cohort of approximately 110 different subjects was used. The study was designed to test whether signatures of past pathogen exposure could be identified by cataloging public T cell receptors. General conclusions and limits of the study: In the study, around 160 TCR beta chains were listed as associated with cytomegalovirus. Across donors, most TCR sequences were observed very rarely, whereas some public TCRs were present in many individuals. All 120 repertoires were used to score co-occurrence in the validation cohort in a later analysis, because that analysis had no HLA typing for the cohort. In both the original and validation cohorts, the classifier was reported to diagnose cytomegalovirus status with high specificity and sensitivity. Three of the identified cytomegalovirus-associated TCR beta chains were confirmed in vitro to be specific for cytomegalovirus antigens. Of the cluster scores, 90% to 95% were above 0 in a later analysis, which found that TCRs clustered in the first cohort also tended to co-occur in the 95 to 150 validation repertoires. It was suggested by the authors that the approach could potentially be generalized to other disease states and immunological phenotypes.

As concerns this clone: Its cognate antigen has yet to be identified. No much larger clone exists at a distance of one base, and base qualities are not known.

The donors were included in the validation cohort of over a hundred subjects, a group kept apart from the roughly 700-subject first cohort. The germline V gene supplies CDR1 SGHAT and CDR2 FQNNGV. The CDR3 sequence holds 15 residues, the cysteine and phenylalanine included. Of all the DNA, just the CDR3 is kept, 45 bases in frame from base 1. Trimming costs V 5 bases and J 0 bases, and their ends lie 13 bases apart. Library method: the immunoSEQ multiplex PCR assay. The paper's processing steps were these. A statistical classification framework was developed to diagnose cytomegalovirus status using the catalog of TCR beta chain sequences. Sourced from immuneACCESS, this table was stored by TCRdb with only in-frame sequences that have V and J called. A share of the clones is absent; for the studies checked, an unresolved V gene accounts for under half, and the remainder has no known explanation. V, J and clone size derive from that table, while D and trimming were established from the DNA sequence. Present in this sample are 200,000 to 300,000 clones, around nine tenths of which were seen just once. 2% to 3% of the sample belongs to the ten largest clones.

The sequence was obtained from a man younger than 30 in good health and CMV-seronegative. Recombination connected TRBV11-2 to TRBJ1-1; the D segment could be TRBD1, given 6 matching bases. Sequenced material: PBMCs. The CDR3 sequence is CASSPPGQMNTEAFF. The DNA is TGTGCCAGCAGCCCGCCGGGACAAATGAACACTGAAGCTTTCTTT.